A single sample gave rise to the 24 T cell receptor beta chains below, sequenced in a study of blood T cell repertoires in COVID-19. The data were produced by immunoSEQ multiplex PCR, yet TCRdb's version contains in-frame clones alone and is incomplete. Of some 170,000 clones in the sample, roughly 87% were seen once. Sequencing was done on a sample of PBMCs or T cells enriched from blood (not recorded which). Source of these receptors: a human donor with acute COVID-19. The donor label of this sample is uncertain.

In its sample, this clone was seen once. This chain joins TRBV5-1 and TRBJ2-7, with 10 bases fitting TRBD2. This CDR3 is built from 15 residues. Trimming took 4 bases from V and 6 from J; bases not matched to a gene: 10. Germline V lookup: CDR1 SGHRS, CDR2 YFSETQ. DNA for the CDR3: TGCGCCAGCAGCGCCTCTAGCGGGGGAGTAGGCGAGCAGTACTTC. As protein: CASSASSGGVGEQYF.

This chain uses TRBV14 with TRBJ1-1; TRBD1 agrees at 8 bases. From germline, CDR1 is SGHDN and CDR2 FVKESK. The CDR3 totals 15 residues. V was pared by 4 bases and J by 4 bases, with 8 bases of the junction left unmatched. The DNA of the CDR3 is TGTGCCAGCAGCCTACGGACAGGGTGGGGCACTGAAGCTTTCTTT. It specifies CASSLRTGWGTEAFF. Complete variable domain (other parts from reference TRBV14 and TRBJ1-1): EAGVTQFPSHSVIEKGQTVTLRCDPISGHDNLYWYRRVMGKEIKFLLHFVKESKQDESGMPNNRFLAERTGGTYSTLKVQPAELEDSGVYFCASSLRTGWGTEAFFGQGTRLTVV.

The CDR3 is CASSRTGTGQQPQHF. As DNA, the CDR3 is TGTGCCAGCAGCCGAACCGGGACAGGGCAACAGCCCCAGCATTTT. The chain is built from TRBV4-2 and TRBJ1-5; TRBD1 matches 9 bases. In germline, CDR1 is LGHNA, CDR2 YNFKEQ. The ends lost 4 bases at V and 7 bases at J; junction bases unmatched: 8. CDR3 length: 15 residues.

The V call is TRBV19, the J call TRBJ2-2; D not certain. Between the trimmed V and J ends, which lost 0 bases and 0 bases, there was a span of 11 bases. The CDR3 loop spans 17 amino acids. Germline V gene sequence: CDR1 LNHDA, CDR2 SQIVND (reference sequence). In DNA, the CDR3 is TGTGCCAGTAGTATAGATGGGTTCGACACGAACACCGGGGAGCTGTTTTTT. Amino acids: CASSIDGFDTNTGELFF.

This clone was detected only a few times. V and J are TRBV7-3 and TRBJ2-4; D possibly corresponds to TRBD1 (6 bases). In germline, CDR1 is SGHTA, CDR2 FQGTGA. Trimming pared 2 bases from V and 1 base from J, leaving 9 bases between. The CDR3 loop spans 15 amino acids. The CDR3 DNA reads as TGTGCCAGCAGCTTATACAGGGAGGCCAAAAACATTCAGTACTTC. It translates to CASSLYREAKNIQYF.

The chain links TRBV11-2 to TRBJ2-1; TRBD2 matches at 9 bases. The CDR3 totals 15 residues. Germline CDR1 reads SGHAT; CDR2 reads FQNNGV. V shed 0 bases, J shed 6 bases, and the junction held 3 bases outside the gene matches. The CDR3 spells CASSLEGAGGNEQFF. DNA of the CDR3: TGTGCCAGCAGCTTAGAGGGAGCGGGGGGCAATGAGCAGTTCTTC.

V is TRBV19 and J is TRBJ2-5; 14 bases line up with TRBD2. Per the germline V gene, CDR1 is LNHDA and CDR2 is SQIVND (reference sequence). The CDR3 has 15 residues. V was pared by 7 bases and J by 4 bases, with 5 bases of the junction left unmatched. The CDR3 sequence is CASTLGTSGGETQYF. Here the CDR3 DNA reads TGTGCCAGTACCCTTGGGACTAGCGGGGGAGAGACCCAGTACTTC.

This chain uses TRBV27 with TRBJ2-7; tentatively, D is TRBD1 (5 bases). CDR1 and CDR2 from the germline V gene are MNHEY and SMNVEV (reference sequence). V dropped 5 bases and J dropped 3 bases, with 11 bases sitting between them. This CDR3 is built from 13 residues. The CDR3 here is CASSRPGIYEQYF. For the CDR3, the DNA is TGTGCCAGCAGTCGCCCAGGGATCTACGAGCAGTACTTC.

The rearrangement joins TRBV5-4 to TRBJ2-2, with 7 bases fitting TRBD1. The CDR3 is 13 amino acids. Germline values: CDR1 SGHNT, CDR2 YYREEE (reference sequence). V was pared by 5 bases and J by 6 bases, with 4 bases of the junction left unmatched. The CDR3 bases are TGTGCCAGCAGGCAAACAGGGGCCGGGGAGCTGTTTTTT. Amino acids: CASRQTGAGELFF.

The rearrangement links TRBV5-1 to TRBJ1-3, with TRBD1 matching over 9 bases. This CDR3 is 15 amino acids long. CDR1 and CDR2 (germline): SGHRS, YFSETQ. V gave up 3 bases and J gave up 1 base; unmatched junction bases: 2. The CDR3 here is CASSYDRGSGNTIYF. CDR3 in DNA: TGCGCCAGCAGCTATGACAGGGGGTCTGGAAACACCATATATTTT. The variable domain in full, completed from reference TRBV5-1 and TRBJ1-3, reads KAGVTQTPRYLIKTRGQQVTLSCSPISGHRSVSWYQQTPGQGLQFLFEYFSETQRNKGNFPGRFSGRQFSNSRSEMNVSTLELGDSALYLCASSYDRGSGNTIYFGEGSWLTVV.

This clone was counted once. The chain combines TRBV6-4 with TRBJ1-1; 8 bases line up with TRBD1. Germline V gene sequence: CDR1 MRHNA, CDR2 SNTAGT. This CDR3 is 16 amino acids long. The V and J ends lost 7 bases and 1 base, in that order; junction bases with no gene match: 11. The CDR3 protein is CASTPRQGRTNTEAFF. CDR3 nucleotide sequence: TGTGCCAGCACTCCCAGACAGGGGAGGACGAACACTGAAGCTTTCTTT.

This clone was picked up one time. The chain carries TRBV6-1 and TRBJ1-3, with 7 bases that match TRBD1. Trimming at V came to 3 bases and at J to 0 bases, leaving 5 bases not matched to a gene. The CDR3 is 16 residues long. Germline V gives CDR1 MNHNS, CDR2 SASEGT. The CDR3 is CASSDRQGNSGNTIYF. CDR3 coding DNA: TGTGCCAGCAGTGACCGACAGGGAAACTCTGGAAACACCATATATTTT.

The rearrangement joins TRBV4-3 to TRBJ1-1; 11 nucleotides match TRBD1. This CDR3 spans 17 amino acids. Germline-derived CDR1 and CDR2 are LGHNA and YSLEER. V shed 0 bases, J shed 1 base, and the junction held 4 bases outside the gene matches. This CDR3 reads CASSQDRTGGGNTEAFF. In DNA form, the CDR3 reads TGCGCCAGCAGCCAAGATAGGACAGGGGGCGGGAACACTGAAGCTTTCTTT.

This sequence joins TRBV10-3 and TRBJ2-5; weak D call: TRBD1 (5 bases). The CDR3 is made up of 13 amino acids. Germline-derived CDR1 and CDR2 are ENHRY and SYGVKD. Trimming took 7 bases from V and 5 from J, leaving 14 bases between them. CDR3 sequence: CAITQGADETQYF. CDR3 nucleotide sequence: TGTGCCATCACCCAAGGGGCGGACGAGACCCAGTACTTC.

The chain is built from TRBV2 and TRBJ2-6; D possibly corresponds to TRBD2 (6 bases). The CDR3 has 16 amino acids. Germline V gene lookup returns CDR1 SNHLY and CDR2 FYNNEI. V gave up 4 bases and J gave up 1 base, with 11 bases separating them. For the CDR3, the DNA is TGTGCCAGCAGTGCCTCCGGGACTTCTGGGGCCAACGTCCTGACTTTC. This sequence encodes CASSASGTSGANVLTF.

The V and J genes are TRBV2 and TRBJ2-5; 14 nucleotides align to TRBD2. There are 16 residues in the CDR3. The junction had 3 bases not matched to a gene; V was cut back by 1 base and J by 5 bases. The V gene's germline CDR1 is SNHLY and CDR2 FYNNEI. The CDR3 region has the DNA TGTGCCAGCAGTGAAGGGACTAGCGGGGGGCTTGAGACCCAGTACTTC. Amino acid sequence: CASSEGTSGGLETQYF.

The CDR3 DNA follows: TGTGCCAGCAGTTTACAGCACTTCTCTGGAAACACCATATATTTT. As protein: CASSLQHFSGNTIYF. The chain joins TRBV6-9 to TRBJ1-3; no firm D call. V dropped 4 bases and J dropped 0 bases, with 10 bases sitting between them. Per the germline V gene, CDR1 is MNHGY and CDR2 is SVAAGI. The CDR3 spans 15 residues.

Remarks on this clone: This CDR3 is also generated by other DNA sequences in the sample. The chain carries TRBV19 and TRBJ1-6; 8 bases map to TRBD1. Germline-derived CDR1 and CDR2 are LNHDA and SQIVND (reference sequence). CDR3 length: 13 residues. The V gene end was trimmed by 6 bases and the J gene end by 8 bases; junction bases not matched to a gene: 3. Here the CDR3 DNA reads TGTGCCAGTAGCGGGACAGGCGATTCACCCCTCCACTTT. Translation: CASSGTGDSPLHF.

This clone turned up a few times. This chain joins TRBV5-4 and TRBJ1-1; a weak D match, TRBD1 (5 bases). This CDR3 region has 14 residues. The V and J ends lost 2 bases and 1 base respectively, with 9 bases between them. From germline, CDR1 is SGHNT and CDR2 YYREEE (reference sequence). CDR3 region: CASSLATGNTEAFF. The CDR3 region has the DNA TGTGCCAGCAGCTTAGCCACAGGGAACACTGAAGCTTTCTTT.

The chain recombines TRBV6-6 with TRBJ2-1, with TRBD2 identical over 12 bases. CDR1 is MNHNY, CDR2 SVGAGI, per germline (reference sequence). Trimming removed 6 bases from V and 9 bases from J; junction bases left unmatched: 3. This CDR3 contains 13 residues. The CDR3 sequence: CASSLAGGGEQFF. CDR3 nucleotide sequence: TGTGCCAGCAGCCTAGCGGGGGGGGGTGAGCAGTTCTTC.

The gene calls are TRBV4-1 and TRBJ1-5, with D unclear. V was cut by 1 base and J by 11 bases, with 12 bases left in between. CDR3 length: 13 amino acids. CDR1 and CDR2 from the germline V gene are MGHRA and YSYEKL. The CDR3 nucleotides read TGCGCCAGCAGCCAAGTTCGCCCTTCGGCCCAGCATTTT. This encodes CASSQVRPSAQHF.

This clone was observed a handful of times. The V call is TRBV5-3, the J call TRBJ1-6; possible D gene TRBD1, 6 bases. TRBV5-3 is marked as an open reading frame, function uncertain. V was cut by 4 bases and J by 1 base, with 15 bases left in between. The CDR3 contains 17 residues. The CDR3 DNA sequence: TGTGCCAGAAGCGCACCGCTCAGGGGATCCTATAATTCACCCCTCCACTTT. Its translation is CARSAPLRGSYNSPLHF.

This chain links TRBV4-2 with TRBJ1-1, with 9 bases lining up with TRBD1. The germline CDR1 and CDR2 sequences are LGHNA and YNFKEQ. CDR3 length: 18 residues. V dropped 3 bases and J dropped 0; count of bases not matched to a gene: 11. CDR3 bases: TGTGCCAGCAGCCAGCGTGACGGGACAGGGCACATGAACACTGAAGCTTTCTTT. Its translation is CASSQRDGTGHMNTEAFF.

V and J are TRBV19 and TRBJ1-6, with D tentatively TRBD1 (5 bases). The ends were cut back, 1 base at V and 9 bases at J, with 16 bases in the middle. The CDR3 runs 16 residues. Germline-derived CDR1 and CDR2 are LNHDA and SQIVND (reference sequence). The CDR3 sequence is CASSIVLSRDPSPLHF. The CDR3 nucleotides are TGTGCCAGTAGTATAGTTCTTTCCAGGGATCCTTCACCCCTCCACTTT.